Detailed here is one T cell receptor (beta chain). The clone's antigen remains unknown. No clone much larger than this one lies a single base away; base qualities are absent. Stable Graves' hyperthyroidism was defined as the absence of progression to ophthalmopathy over 18 months of follow-up. The hyperthyroidism patients were between 18 and 65 years old and newly diagnosed, with a disease duration of less than 2 months. The study excluded patients with uncontrolled infections, other autoimmune diseases, pregnancy or lactation. Clinical symptoms, serum thyroxine and TRAb, thyroid ultrasound, and orbital computed tomography formed the basis for the diagnoses. PBMCs were isolated from 7.5 to 10 ml of fresh peripheral blood by Ficoll-Paque density gradient centrifugation. Total RNA was extracted using Trizol reagent, and RNA quality was assessed on an Agilent 2100 Bioanalyzer. Including the terminal cysteine and phenylalanine, the CDR3 comprises 18 residues. The kept DNA is CDR3 alone, 54 bases in frame from the first base. V is cut by 0 bases and J by 0 bases, and the space between the germline ends is 16 bases. The germline V gene supplies CDR1 SGDLS and CDR2 YYNGEE.

TCR beta CDR3 regions were amplified from RNA transcripts. For the first round of RT-PCR on the TCR CDR3, the HTBI primer set was used together with the Qiagen OneStep RT-PCR kit. Libraries were constructed in a second round of multiplex PCR, after which size selection and purification were carried out. Libraries were sequenced paired-end with 100 bp reads on an Illumina HiSeq2000. Under the source paper's analysis protocol: SOAPnuke was used to process the raw data, with reads discarded if the reads contained adapters or uncalled bases, had a mean Phred below 15, or lacked an exact constant-primer or identifier match. COPE v1.2.5 was used to merge the high-quality paired reads, and each unique nucleotide sequence was defined as a clonotype. Clonotypes were aligned to IMGT TRBV, TRBD and TRBJ reference segments using MiTCR v1.1. Only V-J combinations with frequency above 0.0001, covering roughly 99% of repertoires, were analysed. A TCS score was defined as the ratio between F50 (clonal expansion) and ExV (chaos), using BLOSUM62-based TCRdist between CDR3 peptides within each V-J. Welch's t-statistics and random forest reduced several hundred V-J features to 13, which were used in a naive Bayes classifier (R e1071). The public reads were quality trimmed at Q25 with fastp and then assembled into clones with MiXCR by TCRdb, keeping productive beta chains. Identical CDR3 protein sequences are pooled into one entry, listed with their most common genes and DNA. The V and J calls shown here were made by TCRdb, not taken from the authors' results. The sample data list approximately 430,000 distinct CDR3 sequences, and around 14% of these were observed just once. 7.7% of the sample rests with the top ten.

This sample is drawn from a study of T cells in Graves' hyperthyroidism and ophthalmopathy (dated by TCRdb to about 2019). The study in broad terms: Peripheral blood was collected at initial diagnosis, before any treatment. The 100 or so discovery patients were randomly split 7:3 into training and test sets. Whether ophthalmopathy could be predicted prospectively was tested in an independent validation cohort made up of fewer than 20 hyperthyroidism patients plus 17 patients who later progressed to ophthalmopathy. Following sampling, methimazole starting at 30 mg daily was given to hyperthyroidism patients, and high-dose intravenous methylprednisolone was given to ophthalmopathy patients. To identify distinguishing TCR V-J signatures, a discovery cohort of 90 to 100 patients was used, comprising roughly 45 with Graves' ophthalmopathy and some 60 with stable Graves' hyperthyroidism. Thyroid tissue and blood T-cell repertoires from about 6 Graves' hyperthyroidism patients were also compared in the study. The paper describes TCR Vbeta CDR3 sequencing of 135 peripheral blood samples, made up of approximately 40 ophthalmopathy patients, roughly 80 hyperthyroidism patients and 17 progressor patients. Results and caveats for the whole study, not just this receptor: Sample size was not statistically predetermined, and investigators were not blinded to group allocation. Ophthalmopathy was separated from stable hyperthyroidism by a 13 V-J signature model, with approximately 90% sensitivity and about 84% specificity obtained in cross-validation and 80%/75% obtained in testing. Most expanded thyroid clonotypes (frequency above 0.001) were also found in blood, which suggests that blood repertoires may mirror thyroid immune responses. During validation, the model predicted progression to ophthalmopathy a median of about 6.3 months ahead of onset, with more than 60% sensitivity and less than 85% specificity.

The chain is encoded by TRBV9 joined to TRBJ2-1, with a tentative D call of TRBD1 or TRBD2, each matching 5 bases. The source is a woman younger than 30 with Graves' hyperthyroidism. The specimen sequenced was blood. The DNA reads as follows: TGTGCCAGCAGCGTAGGGGGCGGGCCACTGAGCTCCTACAATGAGCAGTTCTTC. This is translated as CASSVGGGPLSSYNEQFF.